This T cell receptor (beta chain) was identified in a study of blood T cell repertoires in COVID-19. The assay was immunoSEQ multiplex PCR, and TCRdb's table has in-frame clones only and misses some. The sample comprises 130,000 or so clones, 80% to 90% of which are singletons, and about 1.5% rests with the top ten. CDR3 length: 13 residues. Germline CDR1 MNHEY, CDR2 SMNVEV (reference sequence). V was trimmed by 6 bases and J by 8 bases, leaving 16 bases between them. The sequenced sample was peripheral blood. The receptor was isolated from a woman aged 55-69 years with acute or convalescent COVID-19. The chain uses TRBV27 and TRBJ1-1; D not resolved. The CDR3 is CASSSGVGSEAFF. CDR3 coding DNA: TGTGCCAGCAGCTCCGGGGTGGGGTCGGAAGCTTTCTTT.